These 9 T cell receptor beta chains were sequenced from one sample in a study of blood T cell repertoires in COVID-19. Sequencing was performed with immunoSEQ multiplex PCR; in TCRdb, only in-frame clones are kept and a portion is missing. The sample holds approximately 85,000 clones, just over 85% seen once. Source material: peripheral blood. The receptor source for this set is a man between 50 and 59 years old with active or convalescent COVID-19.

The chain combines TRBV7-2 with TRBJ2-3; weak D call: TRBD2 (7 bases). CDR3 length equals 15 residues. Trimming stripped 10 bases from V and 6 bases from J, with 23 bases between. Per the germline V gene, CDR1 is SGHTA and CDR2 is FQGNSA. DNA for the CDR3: TGTGCCACCTCGAGACGGCAGGGGAGGGTCGATACGCAGTATTTT. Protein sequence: CATSRRQGRVDTQYF. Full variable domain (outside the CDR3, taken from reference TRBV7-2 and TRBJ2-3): GAGVSQSPSNKVTEKGKDVELRCDPISGHTALYWYRQSLGQGLEFLIYFQGNSAPDKSGLPSDRFSAERTGGSVSTLTIQRTQQEDSAVYLCATSRRQGRVDTQYFGPGTRLTVL.

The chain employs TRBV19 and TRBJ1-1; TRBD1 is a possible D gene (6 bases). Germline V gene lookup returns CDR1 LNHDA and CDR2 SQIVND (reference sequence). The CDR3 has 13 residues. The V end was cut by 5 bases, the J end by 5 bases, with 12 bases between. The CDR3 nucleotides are TGTGCCAGTAGTGGCGGGGGGCGGACTGAAGCTTTCTTT. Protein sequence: CASSGGGRTEAFF.

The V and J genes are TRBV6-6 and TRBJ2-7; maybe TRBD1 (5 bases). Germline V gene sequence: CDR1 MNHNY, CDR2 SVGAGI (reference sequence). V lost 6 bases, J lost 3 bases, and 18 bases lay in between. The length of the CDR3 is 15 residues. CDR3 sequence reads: CASRDGQGLNYEQYF. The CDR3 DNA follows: TGTGCCAGCAGAGACGGACAAGGGTTAAACTACGAGCAGTACTTC.

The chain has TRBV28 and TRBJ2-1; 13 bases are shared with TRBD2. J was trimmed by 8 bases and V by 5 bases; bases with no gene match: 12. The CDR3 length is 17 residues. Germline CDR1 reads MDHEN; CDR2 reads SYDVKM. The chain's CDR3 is CASSPMRTSGRRDEQFF. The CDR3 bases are TGTGCCAGCAGTCCAATGAGGACTAGCGGGAGACGGGATGAGCAGTTCTTC.

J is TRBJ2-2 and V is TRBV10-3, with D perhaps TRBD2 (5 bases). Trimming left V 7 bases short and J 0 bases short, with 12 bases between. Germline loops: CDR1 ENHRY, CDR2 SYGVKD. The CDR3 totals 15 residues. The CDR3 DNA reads TGTGCCATCAATGCGGGCAGCTCGAACACCGGGGAGCTGTTTTTT. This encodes CAINAGSSNTGELFF.

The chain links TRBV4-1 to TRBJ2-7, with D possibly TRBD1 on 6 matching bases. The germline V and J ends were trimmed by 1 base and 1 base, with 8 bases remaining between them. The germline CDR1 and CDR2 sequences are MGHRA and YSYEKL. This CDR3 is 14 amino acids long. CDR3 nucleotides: TGCGCCAGCAGCCAAGTTGACAGGTCCTACGAGCAGTACTTC. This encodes CASSQVDRSYEQYF.

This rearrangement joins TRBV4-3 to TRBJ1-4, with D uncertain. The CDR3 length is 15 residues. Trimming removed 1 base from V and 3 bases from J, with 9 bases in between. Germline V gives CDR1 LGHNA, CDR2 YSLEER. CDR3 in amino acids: CASSQALSSNEKLFF. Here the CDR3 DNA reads TGCGCCAGCAGCCAAGCCCTCTCGTCTAATGAAAAACTGTTTTTT.

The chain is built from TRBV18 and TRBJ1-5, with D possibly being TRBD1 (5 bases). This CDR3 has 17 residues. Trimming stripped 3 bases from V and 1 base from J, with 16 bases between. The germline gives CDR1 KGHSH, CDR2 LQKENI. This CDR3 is CASSPSVTVSSNQPQHF. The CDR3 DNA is TGTGCCAGCTCACCTTCCGTGACAGTTAGCAGCAATCAGCCCCAGCATTTT.

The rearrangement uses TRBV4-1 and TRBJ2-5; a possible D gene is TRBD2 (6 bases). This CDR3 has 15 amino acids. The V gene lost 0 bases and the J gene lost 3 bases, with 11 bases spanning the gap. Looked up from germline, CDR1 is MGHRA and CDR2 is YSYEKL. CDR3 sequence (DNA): TGCGCCAGCAGCCAAGACCAGACTAGAAAAGAGACCCAGTACTTC. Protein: CASSQDQTRKETQYF.